The present entry profiles one T cell receptor (beta chain) with its context. As yet, its antigen is unknown. Other DNA sequences in the same sample also yield this CDR3. This record belongs to a study of shared clonotypes between healthy human individuals. Study results and limitations: Relative to clonotypes present in all four donors, those not shared had lower generation probabilities.

Clones were sequenced by immunoSEQ multiplex PCR, and TCRdb holds only the in-frame ones, with some missing. The table lists about 1.1 million clones, around 82% of them singletons, with roughly 0.62% in the top ten. The CDR3 covers 13 residues. Germline CDR1 is MNHNS and CDR2 is SASEGT. The ends were cut back, 6 bases at V and 2 bases at J, with 11 bases in the middle. Sequenced material: memory CD4+ T cells from PBMCs. The sample's subset: CD45RA-negative fraction. The receptor comes from a young man in good health. Some clones in this sample may be carry-over from other donors' samples. The V and J genes are TRBV6-1 and TRBJ2-7; D could derive from TRBD1 or TRBD2 (5 bases each). CDR3 sequence (DNA): TGTGCCAGCAGCCGGGACGGCACCTACGAGCAGTACTTC. It specifies CASSRDGTYEQYF.